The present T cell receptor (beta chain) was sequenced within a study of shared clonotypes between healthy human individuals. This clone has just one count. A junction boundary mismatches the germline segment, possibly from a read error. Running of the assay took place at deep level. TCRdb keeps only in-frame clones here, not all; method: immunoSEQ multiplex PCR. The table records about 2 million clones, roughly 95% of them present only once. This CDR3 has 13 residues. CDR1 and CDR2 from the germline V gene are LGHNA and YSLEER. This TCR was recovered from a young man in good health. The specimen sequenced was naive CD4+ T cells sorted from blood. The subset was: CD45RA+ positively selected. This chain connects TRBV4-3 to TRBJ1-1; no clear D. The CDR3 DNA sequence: TGCGCCAGCAGCCAGACCCTACTGGGAGGACCACGGTTT. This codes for CASSQTLLGGPRF.